Below are 30 T cell receptor beta chains sequenced from a single sample in a study of T cells after yellow fever vaccination. TCRdb recomputed calls from the 5' RACE reads with MiXCR, one row per CDR3 protein. The sample comprises about 340,000 distinct CDR3 sequences, 12% of which are singletons, and approximately 3.4% rests with the top ten. This material consisted of CD4+ T cells sorted from PBMCs, taken 15 days after the yellow fever booster vaccination. Every receptor here comes from a man between 18 and 29 years old who received the YFV17D yellow fever vaccine.

V gene TRBV7-9 combines with J gene TRBJ1-6; D is uncertain. This CDR3 spans 14 amino acids. The germline V gene has CDR1 SEHNR and CDR2 FQNEAQ (reference sequence). The V gene lost 5 bases and the J gene lost 7 bases, with 12 bases spanning the gap. CDR3 in amino acids: CASSPGSRNSPLHF. CDR3 nucleotide sequence: TGTGCCAGCAGCCCCGGGTCTAGGAATTCACCCCTCCACTTT. Supplemented by reference TRBV7-9 and TRBJ1-6, the full variable domain reads DTGVSQNPRHKITKRGQNVTFRCDPISEHNRLYWYRQTLGQGPEFLTYFQNEAQLEKSRLLSDRFSAERPKGSFSTLEIQRTEQGDSAMYLCASSPGSRNSPLHFGNGTRLTVT.

This clonotype was recorded many times. This chain joins TRBV14 and TRBJ1-1; TRBD1 agrees at 8 bases. There are 16 residues in the CDR3. Trimming cost V 3 bases and J 1 base; bases outside gene matches: 7. Per germline, CDR1 SGHDN and CDR2 FVKESK. CDR3 DNA sequence: TGTGCCAGCAGCCAGGTACCCGGGACAGGGAACACTGAAGCTTTCTTT. Translating gives CASSQVPGTGNTEAFF.

The J gene is TRBJ1-6, the V gene TRBV5-1; 8 nucleotides line up with TRBD1. This CDR3 has 16 residues. Germline CDR1 is SGHRS and CDR2 is YFSETQ. V lost 2 bases, J lost 5 bases, and 6 bases stayed unmatched. DNA of the CDR3: TGCGCCAGCAGCTTACTCCCGGGACAGGATAATTCACCCCTCCACTTT. Its protein product is CASSLLPGQDNSPLHF.

This clonotype has only a few counts. The chain carries TRBV2 and TRBJ2-7; unclear D gene. V was shortened by 6 bases and J by 7 bases, with 10 bases between the two germline ends. The length of the CDR3 is 11 residues. Germline V gene sequence: CDR1 SNHLY, CDR2 FYNNEI. The CDR3 region has the DNA TGTGCCAGCAGCCAAGACGGGGAGCAGTACGTC. It is translated as CASSQDGEQYV.

There are a few counts of this clonotype. J is TRBJ1-1 and V is TRBV12-3 or TRBV12-4; 7 bases align to TRBD1. With V trimmed by 7 bases and J by 5 bases, 19 bases remained unmatched. This CDR3 region has 17 residues. In DNA form, the CDR3 reads TGTGCCAGCACCCCGACCCTAGGACAACAGGGGAATACTGAAGCTTTCTTT. Its protein is CASTPTLGQQGNTEAFF.

This clonotype was detected ten times or more. V gene TRBV4-3 combines with J gene TRBJ2-3; D is perhaps TRBD2 (7 bases). The ends were cut back, 0 bases at V and 3 bases at J, with 16 bases in the middle. There are 17 residues in the CDR3. Looked up from germline, CDR1 is LGHNA and CDR2 is YSLEER. CDR3 nucleotides: TGCGCCAGCAGCCAAGATGGGTGGGGGGGCAGGACAGATACGCAGTATTTT. This encodes CASSQDGWGGRTDTQYF.

V is TRBV7-2 and J is TRBJ1-4; the D is unclear. CDR1 and CDR2 (germline): SGHTA, FQGNSA. This CDR3 spans 15 amino acids. V was trimmed by 6 bases and J by 5 bases, leaving 16 bases between them. The CDR3 spells CASSIRRDTNEKLFF. CDR3 coding DNA: TGTGCCAGCAGTATTAGGAGGGATACGAATGAAAAACTGTTTTTT.

Only a few counts were recorded for this clonotype. The V gene is TRBV20-1, the J gene TRBJ2-1; D unclear. This CDR3 has 13 amino acids. V lost 0 bases and J lost 0, with 3 bases in between. Germline V gene data show CDR1 as DFQATT and CDR2 as SNEGSKA (reference sequence). The CDR3 nucleotides are TGCAGTGCTAGAGACCCCTCCTACAATGAGCAGTTCTTC. Amino acids: CSARDPSYNEQFF.

This clonotype was picked up a small number of times. This chain uses TRBV6-2 or TRBV6-3 with TRBJ2-3; D call uncertain. Germline V gene lookup returns CDR1 MNHEY and CDR2 SVGEGT. The V and J ends lost 0 bases and 8 bases respectively, with 15 bases between them. The CDR3 is 15 amino acids. The CDR3: CASSYSGGAVGTQYF. The DNA of the CDR3 is TGTGCCAGCAGTTACTCGGGTGGAGCTGTCGGTACGCAGTATTTT.

Only a few counts were recorded for this clonotype. The chain employs TRBV24-1 and TRBJ2-3, with unresolved D. The CDR3 is made up of 11 amino acids. The ends were cut back, 5 bases at V and 2 bases at J, with 1 base in the middle. Germline lookup yields CDR1 KGHDR and CDR2 SFDVKD. The CDR3 spells CATSVTDTQYF. CDR3 bases: TGTGCCACCAGTGTCACAGATACGCAGTATTTT.

There are a few counts of this clonotype. The rearrangement uses TRBV10-3 and TRBJ1-6, with D perhaps matching TRBD1 (6 bases). The CDR3 is 14 amino acids. The germline V and J ends were trimmed by 2 bases and 8 bases, with 10 bases remaining between them. Germline CDR1 and CDR2: ENHRY and SYGVKD. The CDR3 is CAISETRQDSPLHF. The CDR3 DNA sequence: TGTGCCATCAGTGAGACCAGACAGGATTCACCCCTCCACTTT.

The chain combines TRBV12-3 or TRBV12-4 with TRBJ1-2; weak D call: TRBD1 (5 bases). The CDR3 has 13 residues. The ends were cut back, 8 bases at V and 1 base at J, with 11 bases in the middle. The CDR3 here is CASVWDGNYGYTF. The CDR3 DNA reads TGTGCCAGCGTCTGGGACGGTAACTATGGCTACACCTTC.

This chain joins TRBV24-1 and TRBJ1-5; D not certain. CDR1 and CDR2 from the germline V gene are KGHDR and SFDVKD. V gave up 9 bases and J gave up 2 bases, with 10 bases separating them. The CDR3 is 13 amino acids. The CDR3 sequence: CATPSLRNQPQHF. The CDR3 coding sequence is TGTGCCACCCCGTCCCTTCGCAATCAGCCCCAGCATTTT.

This clonotype was found a few times. The J gene is TRBJ2-5, the V gene TRBV7-9; 8 bases fit TRBD1. Looked up from germline, CDR1 is SEHNR and CDR2 is FQNEAQ (reference sequence). The CDR3 runs to 16 residues. V was pared by 5 bases and J by 4 bases, with 12 bases of the junction left unmatched. CDR3 loop: CASSRGQGVPRETQYF. The CDR3 DNA is TGTGCCAGCAGCCGCGGACAGGGCGTCCCGAGAGAGACCCAGTACTTC. The full variable domain, in which reference TRBV7-9 and TRBJ2-5 provide the parts outside the CDR3, is DTGVSQNPRHKITKRGQNVTFRCDPISEHNRLYWYRQTLGQGPEFLTYFQNEAQLEKSRLLSDRFSAERPKGSFSTLEIQRTEQGDSAMYLCASSRGQGVPRETQYFGPGTRLLVL.

The table lists this clonotype with many counts. The chain employs TRBV5-1 and TRBJ2-2; D is unclear. Trimming took 0 bases from V and 0 from J, leaving 12 bases between them. There are 17 residues in the CDR3. Per the germline V gene, CDR1 is SGHRS and CDR2 is YFSETQ. The CDR3 is CASSLAGRYPNTGELFF. In DNA form, the CDR3 reads TGCGCCAGCAGCTTGGCTGGCCGTTACCCGAACACCGGGGAGCTGTTTTTT.

V is TRBV5-5 and J is TRBJ2-7; D is ambiguous. Per germline, CDR1 SGHKS and CDR2 YYEKEE (reference sequence). The CDR3 contains 13 residues. Between the trimmed V and J ends, which lost 0 bases and 4 bases, there was a span of 8 bases. CDR3 sequence reads: CASSLEGPYEQYV. The CDR3 coding sequence is TGTGCCAGCAGCTTGGAAGGCCCTTACGAGCAGTACGTC.

The chain couples TRBV7-2 to TRBJ1-6; 8 bases line up with TRBD1. CDR3 length: 14 amino acids. Germline values: CDR1 SGHTA, CDR2 FQGNSA. The junction had 8 bases not matched to a gene; V was cut back by 8 bases and J by 8 bases. The CDR3 region has the DNA TGTGCCAGCGGAGTACAGGGGGTGTATTCACCCCTCCACTTT. As protein: CASGVQGVYSPLHF. Variable domain in full (rest from reference TRBV7-2 and TRBJ1-6): GAGVSQSPSNKVTEKGKDVELRCDPISGHTALYWYRQSLGQGLEFLIYFQGNSAPDKSGLPSDRFSAERTGGSVSTLTIQRTQQEDSAVYLCASGVQGVYSPLHFGNGTRLTVT.

This clonotype came up a few times. The chain joins TRBV9 to TRBJ1-1; TRBD1 agrees at 7 bases. V lost 3 bases to trimming and J lost 2 bases; unmatched junction nucleotides: 10. The CDR3 covers 16 residues. Germline-derived CDR1 and CDR2 are SGDLS and YYNGEE. CDR3 nucleotides: TGTGCCAGCAGCGCCCAACCCGGGACAGCTAACACTGAAGCTTTCTTT. It encodes CASSAQPGTANTEAFF.

The rearrangement uses TRBV19 and TRBJ2-1; either TRBD1 or TRBD2 may supply D (5 bases each). The V gene lost 7 bases and the J gene lost 4 bases, with 14 bases spanning the gap. The CDR3 is 14 amino acids. Germline CDR1 reads LNHDA; CDR2 reads SQIVND (reference sequence). The CDR3 is CASIGAGRYNEQFF. The CDR3 DNA reads as TGTGCCAGTATCGGGGCAGGACGGTACAATGAGCAGTTCTTC. Variable domain in full (rest from reference TRBV19 and TRBJ2-1): DGGITQSPKYLFRKEGQNVTLSCEQNLNHDAMYWYRQDPGQGLRLIYYSQIVNDFQKGDIAEGYSVSREKKESFPLTVTSAQKNPTAFYLCASIGAGRYNEQFFGPGTRLTVL.

V usage is TRBV4-1 and J usage is TRBJ2-4, with D perhaps TRBD2 (7 bases). This CDR3 is 16 amino acids long. CDR1 is MGHRA, CDR2 YSYEKL, per germline. The ends were cut back, 1 base at V and 0 bases at J, with 10 bases in the middle. This CDR3 reads CASSQGRGLAKNIQYF. CDR3 sequence (DNA): TGCGCCAGCAGCCAAGGGCGGGGGCTAGCCAAAAACATTCAGTACTTC.

The sample holds many counts of this clonotype. The chain has TRBV6-2 or TRBV6-3 and TRBJ2-6; no firm D call. Between the trimmed V and J ends, which lost 8 bases and 1 base, there was a span of 0 bases. Germline V CDR1 and CDR2: MNHEY, SVGEGT. This CDR3 comprises 11 residues. In DNA form, the CDR3 reads TGTGCCAGCTCTGGGGCCAACGTCCTGACTTTC. Translation gives CASSGANVLTF.

This clonotype has only a few counts. V and J are TRBV6-5 and TRBJ2-4, with 8 positions matching TRBD2. CDR1 and CDR2 (germline): MNHEY, SVGAGI. The length of the CDR3 is 13 residues. V shed 7 bases, J shed 6 bases, and the junction held 5 bases outside the gene matches. The CDR3 spells CASTETSANIQYF. The DNA of the CDR3 is TGTGCCAGCACCGAGACTAGCGCAAACATTCAGTACTTC.

This clonotype was seen at least ten times. The chain is built from TRBV30 and TRBJ2-7; D gene ambiguous. In germline, CDR1 is GTSNPN, CDR2 SVGIG (reference sequence). This CDR3 is 13 amino acids long. V was cut by 2 bases and J by 2 bases, with 10 bases left in between. CDR3 bases: TGTGCCTGGAGTCTTGACGAGGCCTACGAGCAGTACTTC. Translating it yields CAWSLDEAYEQYF. Looking up the rest from reference TRBV30 and TRBJ2-7 gives the full variable domain: SQTIHQWPATLVQPVGSPLSLECTVEGTSNPNLYWYRQAAGRGLQLLFYSVGIGQISSEVPQNLSASRPQDRQFILSSKKLLLSDSGFYLCAWSLDEAYEQYFGPGTRLTVT.

This clonotype turned up a few times. The rearrangement joins TRBV29-1 to TRBJ2-3; 9 bases map to TRBD2. Germline CDR1 SQVTM, CDR2 ANQGSEA. This CDR3 region has 18 residues. V shed 3 bases and J 3 bases; nucleotides not matched to a gene: 16. CDR3 protein: CSVDSAPPPGLATDTQYF. CDR3 in DNA: TGCAGCGTTGACTCCGCGCCCCCCCCGGGACTAGCAACAGATACGCAGTATTTT.

The rearrangement uses TRBV7-9 and TRBJ1-5; no clear D gene. The V gene lost 10 bases and the J gene lost 0 bases, with 13 bases spanning the gap. The length of the CDR3 is 14 residues. Germline V gene lookup returns CDR1 SEHNR and CDR2 FQNEAQ (reference sequence). This CDR3 is CATSGYYSNQPQHF. Written as DNA, the CDR3 is TGTGCCACTTCAGGCTATTATAGCAATCAGCCCCAGCATTTT.

The chain is built from TRBV7-9 and TRBJ2-7; the D is unclear. The CDR3 has 15 residues. Per the germline V gene, CDR1 is SEHNR and CDR2 is FQNEAQ (reference sequence). The germline V and J ends were trimmed by 5 bases and 4 bases, with 18 bases remaining between them. The CDR3, as DNA: TGTGCCAGCAGCCTGGGTGGACCCGATGATTACGAGCAGTACGTC. This translates into CASSLGGPDDYEQYV.

This clonotype was observed a handful of times. The chain recombines TRBV6-5 with TRBJ2-7, with 7 bases fitting TRBD2. CDR1 and CDR2 (germline): MNHEY, SVGAGI. V was clipped by 0 bases and J by 2 bases; unmatched bases: 7. The CDR3 is made up of 16 amino acids. The CDR3 loop is CASSYSLGGSTYEQYF. DNA for the CDR3: TGTGCCAGCAGTTACTCATTGGGGGGGAGCACCTACGAGCAGTACTTC.

This rearrangement joins TRBV7-9 to TRBJ1-1, with D possibly TRBD1 on 5 matching bases. The CDR3 sequence is 14 residues long. V was shortened by 6 bases and J by 0 bases, with 11 bases between the two germline ends. In germline, CDR1 is SEHNR, CDR2 FQNEAQ (reference sequence). The CDR3 nucleotides read TGTGCCAGCAGGCCACAGGTAATGAACACTGAAGCTTTCTTT. Protein sequence: CASRPQVMNTEAFF.

This clonotype showed up just a few times. This sequence joins TRBV5-1 and TRBJ1-1, with 7 bases aligning to TRBD1. V shed 2 bases, J shed 9 bases, and the junction held 10 bases outside the gene matches. CDR3 length equals 14 residues. Looked up from germline, CDR1 is SGHRS and CDR2 is YFSETQ. The CDR3 sequence: CASSFDGQEKKAFF. The DNA for the CDR3 is TGCGCCAGCAGCTTCGATGGACAGGAGAAAAAAGCTTTCTTT.

This clonotype has a handful of counts. CDR3 protein: CSAAGQAPISLHF. CDR3 coding DNA: TGCAGTGCTGCGGGACAGGCCCCCATATCCCTCCACTTT. V usage is TRBV20-1 and J usage is TRBJ1-6; 8 bases are a match to TRBD1. V shed 5 bases and J 14 bases; nucleotides not matched to a gene: 11. The CDR3 contains 13 residues. Germline assignment: CDR1 DFQATT and CDR2 SNEGSKA (reference sequence).